Presented here are 27 T cell receptor beta chains from one specimen sequenced in a study of cytomegalovirus exposure and HLA in healthy donors. The PCR ran on 60 Vbeta and 13 Jbeta primers. Generated by immunoSEQ multiplex PCR, the TCRdb table keeps only in-frame clones and is missing some. The sample shows under 130,000 clones, roughly 80% of them seen only once. Specimen: PBMCs. The receptors come from a woman aged 40 to 50 in good health and CMV-seropositive.

This chain connects TRBV19 to TRBJ2-1; TRBD1 matches 8 bases. CDR1 is LNHDA, CDR2 SQIVND, per germline (reference sequence). The length of the CDR3 is 17 residues. V lost 1 base to trimming and J lost 3 bases; unmatched junction nucleotides: 8. DNA for the CDR3: TGTGCCAGTAGTATAGGGACAGGGAGTTGGGACTACAATGAGCAGTTCTTC. Amino acid sequence: CASSIGTGSWDYNEQFF. The full variable domain, with the rest looked up from reference TRBV19 and TRBJ2-1, is DGGITQSPKYLFRKEGQNVTLSCEQNLNHDAMYWYRQDPGQGLRLIYYSQIVNDFQKGDIAEGYSVSREKKESFPLTVTSAQKNPTAFYLCASSIGTGSWDYNEQFFGPGTRLTVL.

The chain uses TRBV21-1 and TRBJ1-4. TRBV21-1 is flagged as a pseudogene. The CDR3 contains 14 residues. The CDR3 region is CASRAGGANEKLFF. CDR3 in DNA: TGTGCCAGCAGGGCGGGGGGGGCTAATGAAAAACTGTTTTTT.

The gene calls are TRBV7-9 and TRBJ1-1; D may be TRBD1 (5 bases). The CDR3 length is 15 residues. Germline CDR1 and CDR2: SEHNR and FQNEAQ (reference sequence). V lost 4 bases, J lost 1 base, and 13 bases lay in between. CDR3 sequence (DNA): TGTGCCAGCAGCTCCCCCGCCGGACAGAACACTGAAGCTTTCTTT. This encodes CASSSPAGQNTEAFF.

The chain employs TRBV6-1 and TRBJ2-5; maybe TRBD1 (5 bases). The J call may be mistaken, given a closer DNA end match to TRBJ2-7. This CDR3 has 13 residues. Per germline, CDR1 MNHNS and CDR2 SASEGT. The CDR3, as DNA: TGTGCCAGCAGTGCTCAGGGCTCCTACGAGCAGTACTTC. Its translation: CASSAQGSYEQYF.

A note on this clone: The identical CDR3 is also encoded by other nucleotide sequences in the sample. The chain uses TRBV28 and TRBJ1-4; maybe TRBD1 (5 bases). The length of the CDR3 is 14 residues. The germline V and J ends were trimmed by 3 bases and 7 bases, with 12 bases remaining between them. The germline gives CDR1 MDHEN, CDR2 SYDVKM. CDR3 protein: CASSFRQGPEKLFF. The CDR3 DNA sequence: TGTGCCAGCAGTTTCCGTCAGGGTCCTGAAAAACTGTTTTTT.

J is TRBJ1-5 and V is TRBV2; D gene uncertain. V lost 3 bases to trimming and J lost 6 bases, with 12 bases between them. The CDR3 contains 14 residues. Germline V gives CDR1 SNHLY, CDR2 FYNNEI. CDR3 region: CASSERSRGQPQHF. DNA for the CDR3: TGTGCCAGCAGTGAGAGGTCCCGGGGTCAGCCCCAGCATTTT.

The V call is TRBV7-9, the J call TRBJ2-3; D call uncertain. V was clipped by 0 bases and J by 4 bases, with 8 bases between them. This CDR3 comprises 14 residues. The germline CDR1 and CDR2 sequences are SEHNR and FQNEAQ (reference sequence). The CDR3 nucleotides read TGTGCCAGCAGCTTAGCGAGGCGGCCAGATACGCAGTATTTT. Protein sequence: CASSLARRPDTQYF.

The chain uses TRBV5-1 and TRBJ1-3; D remains ambiguous. The germline CDR1 and CDR2 sequences are SGHRS and YFSETQ. The germline V and J ends were trimmed by 4 bases and 4 bases, with 12 bases remaining between them. CDR3 length equals 14 residues. CDR3 amino acids: CASSTSTGGNTIYF. For the CDR3, the DNA is TGCGCCAGCAGCACATCAACGGGAGGAAACACCATATATTTT.

The rearrangement uses TRBV27 and TRBJ2-7; TRBD1 aligns across 10 bases. The junction had 15 bases not matched to a gene; V was cut back by 5 bases and J by 5 bases. CDR3 length: 17 amino acids. Looked up from germline, CDR1 is MNHEY and CDR2 is SMNVEV (reference sequence). Written as DNA, the CDR3 is TGTGCCAGCAGTGCAAACCTCCTCCGGGACAGGGGTGACGAGCAGTACTTC. Translating gives CASSANLLRDRGDEQYF.

This chain connects TRBV5-1 to TRBJ2-1; D unresolved. The V end lost 0 bases, the J end lost 7 bases, and 14 bases lay between the germline ends. The CDR3 extends over 15 amino acids. In germline, CDR1 is SGHRS, CDR2 YFSETQ. CDR3 DNA: TGCGCCAGCAGCTTGGTCCCCGGGTCTACGAATGAGCAGTTCTTC. It is translated as CASSLVPGSTNEQFF.

This clone came up once. The V and J genes are TRBV9 and TRBJ1-3; D ambiguous. CDR1 and CDR2 from the germline V gene are SGDLS and YYNGEE. V was clipped by 3 bases and J by 3 bases, with 7 bases between them. This CDR3 contains 13 residues. The CDR3, as DNA: TGTGCCAGCAGCGGGGGAGGTGGAAACACCATATATTTT. Amino acids: CASSGGGGNTIYF.

The chain carries TRBV6-5 and TRBJ2-5, with unresolved D. In germline, CDR1 is MNHEY, CDR2 SVGAGI. Trimming removed 0 bases from V and 1 base from J, with 6 bases in between. The CDR3 runs 14 residues. The DNA for the CDR3 is TGTGCCAGCAGTTACTCGCACAGCCAAGAGACCCAGTACTTC. It specifies CASSYSHSQETQYF.

A few counts support this clone. The rearrangement links TRBV28 to TRBJ2-1; 9 nucleotides line up with TRBD2. Germline CDR1 reads MDHEN; CDR2 reads SYDVKM. Trimming took 3 bases from V and 4 from J; bases not matched to a gene: 16. CDR3 length: 19 amino acids. The CDR3 loop reads CASSLFVGGAGGGYNEQFF. The CDR3 region has the DNA TGTGCCAGCAGTTTGTTTGTGGGGGGAGCGGGAGGAGGTTACAATGAGCAGTTCTTC.

The V and J genes are TRBV29-1 and TRBJ1-1, with a possible D match to TRBD1 (6 bases). V lost 3 bases, J lost 3 bases, and 11 bases lay in between. Germline CDR1 SQVTM, CDR2 ANQGSEA. The CDR3 length is 13 residues. The DNA for the CDR3 is TGCAGCGTTGAGTGGGGGCGGGACACTGAAGCTTTCTTT. Translating it yields CSVEWGRDTEAFF.

The V call is TRBV9, the J call TRBJ2-3, with a weak D call TRBD2 (6 bases). Germline CDR1 is SGDLS and CDR2 is YYNGEE. This CDR3 is 15 amino acids long. The V and J ends lost 3 bases and 3 bases respectively, with 14 bases between them. The CDR3 coding sequence is TGTGCCAGCAGCGCCCCGGGACTGATGACAGATACGCAGTATTTT. It codes for CASSAPGLMTDTQYF.

The chain combines TRBV7-2 with TRBJ1-6; D gene uncertain. The CDR3 sequence is 12 residues long. V lost 3 bases to trimming and J lost 6 bases, with 3 bases between them. Germline V gene data show CDR1 as SGHTA and CDR2 as FQGNSA. CDR3 bases: TGTGCCAGCAGCTTCCTTAATTCACCCCTCCACTTT. Residues: CASSFLNSPLHF.

The V and J genes are TRBV7-9 and TRBJ1-5; unclear D gene. Per the germline V gene, CDR1 is SEHNR and CDR2 is FQNEAQ (reference sequence). Trimming shortened V by 3 bases and J by 7 bases, and 4 bases separated the two germline ends. There are 11 residues in the CDR3. CDR3 nucleotide sequence: TGTGCCAGCAGCTTGGAGCAGCCCCAGCATTTT. Its protein is CASSLEQPQHF.

This clone was picked up a small number of times. This sequence joins TRBV5-6 and TRBJ1-1; no clear D gene. The V gene's germline CDR1 is SGHDT and CDR2 YYEEEE. CDR3 length: 16 amino acids. Trimming removed 3 bases from V and 0 bases from J, with 15 bases in between. CDR3 DNA sequence: TGTGCCAGCAGCTCGGAGGTCTGGACCCTGAACACTGAAGCTTTCTTT. Encoded protein: CASSSEVWTLNTEAFF.

The chain has TRBV6-5 and TRBJ2-7; TRBD1 aligns across 9 bases. The CDR3 is 16 amino acids. The germline V gene has CDR1 MNHEY and CDR2 SVGAGI. V lost 2 bases, J lost 3 bases, and 8 bases stayed unmatched. This CDR3 is CASSYRTGGAHYEQYF. In nucleotides, the CDR3 is TGTGCCAGCAGTTACCGTACAGGGGGCGCCCACTACGAGCAGTACTTC.

In its sample, this clone was seen a few times. The chain joins TRBV28 to TRBJ1-4, with D perhaps TRBD1 (6 bases). Germline-derived CDR1 and CDR2 are MDHEN and SYDVKM. Trimming took 7 bases from V and 0 from J, leaving 6 bases between them. The CDR3 covers 13 residues. CDR3 nucleotides: TGTGCCAGCACAGGGGCAACTAATGAAAAACTGTTTTTT. Translation: CASTGATNEKLFF.

This chain joins TRBV7-2 and TRBJ1-2; tentatively, D is TRBD1 (5 bases). CDR1 is SGHTA and CDR2 is FQGNSA in the germline V gene. The CDR3 has 16 amino acids. The V end lost 0 bases, the J end lost 1 base, and 12 bases lay between the germline ends. The CDR3 loop is CASSLAWGQGNYGYTF. Here the CDR3 DNA reads TGTGCCAGCAGCTTAGCTTGGGGTCAGGGTAACTATGGCTACACCTTC.

This clone appeared once. The DNA of the CDR3 is TGTGCCAGCAGTGAAACAGGGAACTCCTACAATGAGCAGTTCTTC. Its protein product is CASSETGNSYNEQFF. V usage is TRBV2 and J usage is TRBJ2-1, with D perhaps matching TRBD1 (6 bases). Germline CDR1 reads SNHLY; CDR2 reads FYNNEI. Trimming left V 2 bases short and J 0 bases short, with 8 bases between. The CDR3 totals 15 residues.

This rearrangement joins TRBV5-4 to TRBJ2-5; 8 bases map to TRBD2. V dropped 4 bases and J dropped 4; count of bases not matched to a gene: 0. The germline gives CDR1 SGHNT, CDR2 YYREEE (reference sequence). The CDR3 totals 12 residues. The CDR3 bases are TGTGCCAGCAGCCGGGAGGGAGAGACCCAGTACTTC. This encodes CASSREGETQYF. The entire variable domain, with the rest obtained from reference TRBV5-4 and TRBJ2-5, is as follows: ETGVTQSPTHLIKTRGQQVTLRCSSQSGHNTVSWYQQALGQGPQFIFQYYREEENGRGNFPPRFSGLQFPNYSSELNVNALELDDSALYLCASSREGETQYFGPGTRLLVL.

The J gene is TRBJ2-1, the V gene TRBV11-2; 8 nucleotides line up with TRBD2. Germline trimming cut 2 bases from V and 7 bases from J; bases unmatched to any gene: 10. Germline CDR1 SGHAT, CDR2 FQNNGV. The CDR3 extends over 16 amino acids. The CDR3 sequence is CASSLLRGGRRNEQFF. The DNA of the CDR3 is TGTGCCAGCAGCTTACTCAGGGGCGGGAGGAGAAATGAGCAGTTCTTC.

The rearrangement links TRBV5-1 to TRBJ2-2; D gene uncertain. With 5 bases removed from V and 1 base from J, the gap between germline ends came to 6 bases. The CDR3 spans 13 residues. Germline loops: CDR1 SGHRS, CDR2 YFSETQ. CDR3 nucleotides: TGCGCCAGCAGTCGCGGGAACACCGGGGAGCTGTTTTTT. Its protein product is CASSRGNTGELFF. The full variable domain, rest sourced from reference TRBV5-1 and TRBJ2-2, is KAGVTQTPRYLIKTRGQQVTLSCSPISGHRSVSWYQQTPGQGLQFLFEYFSETQRNKGNFPGRFSGRQFSNSRSEMNVSTLELGDSALYLCASSRGNTGELFFGEGSRLTVL.

This sequence joins TRBV11-2 and TRBJ2-1, with 7 bases lining up with TRBD2. CDR1 is SGHAT, CDR2 FQNNGV, per germline. Trimming removed 6 bases from V and 4 bases from J; junction bases left unmatched: 12. The CDR3 runs to 16 residues. The CDR3 is CASSPVGGVRYNEQFF. The DNA for the CDR3 is TGTGCCAGCAGTCCTGTTGGGGGGGTACGATACAATGAGCAGTTCTTC.

This chain joins TRBV7-9 and TRBJ1-5, with no clear D. CDR3 length equals 12 residues. Germline V lookup: CDR1 SEHNR, CDR2 FQNEAQ (reference sequence). Deletions cut 4 bases from V and 8 bases from J, with 9 bases between. The CDR3 bases are TGTGCCAGCAGCTCTCCCTTTGAGCCCCAGCATTTT. It codes for CASSSPFEPQHF.